This TCR beta chain was sequenced during a study of shared clonotypes between healthy human individuals. Study-wide results and caveats: In contrast to clonotypes shared by all four donors, non-shared clonotypes had lower generation probabilities. Sharing of clonotypes among donors was expected to vary with sequencing depth.

Profiling relied on immunoSEQ multiplex PCR, and the TCRdb table lists in-frame clones only, not all of them. Among some 1.5 million clones, approximately 98% were seen once, and the ten largest hold 0.45%. The germline CDR1 and CDR2 sequences are MNHEY and SMNVEV (reference sequence). Trimming took off 5 bases at V and 10 bases at J, with 20 bases between the two ends. The CDR3 is 15 amino acids. There were only Caucasian adults among the donors, and all lived in Nashville, Tennessee. A note on this clone: Its antigen is not known.

Source material: naive CD4+ T cells sorted from blood. Noted subset: CD45RA+ positively selected. The chain couples TRBV27 to TRBJ1-4, with unresolved D. This TCR came from a man aged 25 to 40 in good health. The chain's CDR3 is CASSRYIGPEGKLFF. CDR3 bases: TGTGCCAGCAGTCGCTACATCGGGCCGGAAGGAAAACTGTTTTTT.